This TCR beta chain was recorded in a study of shared clonotypes between healthy human individuals. Whole-study results and caveats: Naive subsets usually exceeded memory subsets in estimated richness. A few donors had approximately 4.6% of their naive CD4 clonotypes in common.

Naive CD45RA+ and memory CD45RA-negative subsets were split from CD4+ cells. Sequencing was performed with immunoSEQ multiplex PCR; in TCRdb, only in-frame clones are kept and a portion is missing. The repertoire consists of roughly 2,500,000 clones, with under 95% occurring once and the leading ten covering about 0.38%. Comments on this clone: The antigen is unknown.

Unmatched junction bases numbered 6, after V lost 5 bases and J lost 1 base. The germline gives CDR1 MDHEN, CDR2 SYDVKM. The CDR3 contains 15 residues. Sequenced material: naive CD4+ T cells from PBMCs. Subset of the sample: CD45RA+ positively selected. The V and J genes are TRBV28 and TRBJ2-3, with 7 nucleotides matching TRBD2. This clonotype was obtained from a young man in good health. Some clones in this sample may be carry-over from other donors' samples. The DNA for the CDR3 is TGTGCCAGCAGTGGCAGTCGGGGGGGCACAGATACGCAGTATTTT. Protein sequence: CASSGSRGGTDTQYF.